Detailed here is one T cell receptor beta chain. Antigen specificity is unknown. This entry belongs to a study of PD-1 blockade in classical Hodgkin lymphoma. General observations from the study: As was reported, newly diagnosed patients showed lower baseline TCR diversity than healthy donors did.

Each patient experienced a relapse that followed autologous stem cell transplantation, and brentuximab vedotin exposure varied. Patients had relapsed/refractory classical Hodgkin lymphoma with complete response, partial response or progressive disease as best response. Germline V CDR1 and CDR2: SGHRS, YFSETQ. The CDR3 runs to 13 residues. The V end lost 5 bases, the J end lost 0 bases, and 9 bases lay between the germline ends. Generated by immunoSEQ multiplex PCR, the TCRdb table keeps only in-frame clones and is missing some. The table shows more than 15,000 clones, with 86% occurring only once. This receptor was obtained from a human donor with classical Hodgkin lymphoma. The V call is TRBV5-1, the J call TRBJ2-7, with D perhaps TRBD2 (5 bases). The specimen was peripheral blood mononuclear cells (PBMCs), collected before the second cycle of nivolumab. The DNA of the CDR3 is TGCGCCAGCAGTTCGGGGAGCTCCTACGAGCAGTACTTC. It encodes CASSSGSSYEQYF.